This T cell receptor (beta chain) was retrieved from a study of OX40 agonist ivuxolimab in advanced cancers. Study overall: Head and neck, renal cell, melanoma or hepatocellular carcinoma were the cancers that dose-escalation patients had. Study results and caveats: Among patients with partial responses at 0.1-3.0 mg/kg, clonal expansion was among the lowest.

In regard to this clone: Its target is not known.

The method was immunoSEQ multiplex PCR; TCRdb's version includes in-frame clones alone and lacks a portion of them. This sample yields approximately 80,000 clones, of which 89% are seen a single time; 0.19% belongs to the top ten. The CDR3 length is 15 residues. Trimming took 4 bases from V and 5 from J; bases not matched to a gene: 5. Germline CDR1 SNHLY, CDR2 FYNNEI. This specimen was CD4+ or CD8+ T cells sorted from blood, taken in a trial of the OX40 agonist ivuxolimab. The rearrangement joins TRBV2 to TRBJ1-4, with 9 bases identical to TRBD1. This sequence originates from an adult with an advanced solid tumor such as melanoma, head and neck, liver or kidney cancer. The CDR3 here is CASSAGGTGNEKLFF. CDR3 bases: TGTGCCAGCAGTGCGGGAGGGACAGGGAATGAAAAACTGTTTTTT. Drawing the rest from reference TRBV2 and TRBJ1-4, the complete variable domain is EPEVTQTPSHQVTQMGQEVILRCVPISNHLYFYWYRQILGQKVEFLVSFYNNEISEKSEIFDDQFSVERPDGSNFTLKIRSTKLEDSAMYFCASSAGGTGNEKLFFGSGTQLSVL.